The present TCR beta chain was sequenced within a study of blood T cell repertoires in COVID-19. Across the whole study: The United States, Italy and Spain were the sources of the acute and convalescent COVID-19 samples. Sources were T cells, B-cell-depleted T cells, or PBMCs; the material itself was cDNA or gDNA.

CDR3 length: 14 residues. CDR1 KGHSH and CDR2 LQKENI come from the germline V gene. V shed 4 bases, J shed 2 bases, and the junction held 4 bases outside the gene matches. In the authors' workflow: Amplification of reference gene primers was used by the study to estimate nucleated cell counts. TCRdb's table, derived via immunoSEQ multiplex PCR, lists solely in-frame clones and lacks some. V, J and clone size reflect that table, while D and trimming were determined from the DNA. The sample shows approximately 220,000 clones, roughly 84% of them seen only once. Assignment of participants to cohorts was predicated upon participant-reported clinical history.

The J gene is TRBJ1-1, the V gene TRBV18; 7 nucleotides match TRBD1. This TCR derives from a woman aged 35 to 49 who had recovered from COVID-19. Sequenced sample: PBMCs or T cells enriched from blood (not recorded which). In DNA form, the CDR3 reads TGTGCCAGCTCACTCACAGGGGATAACACTGAAGCTTTCTTT. Translating it yields CASSLTGDNTEAFF.